The rows below give T cell receptor beta chains drawn from one sample of a study of blood T cell repertoires in COVID-19. Method: immunoSEQ multiplex PCR; TCRdb's copy keeps in-frame clones and lacks some. The table has some 200,000 clones, more than 80% seen once. Material for sequencing was PBMCs or T cells enriched from blood (not recorded which). The source is a woman in her 40s with acute COVID-19. Each CDR3 is given with its conserved first and last residue. D genes are given only for firm matches. Clone size is stated in some rows and not others, as once, few, many or a class when expanded.

V gene: TRBV29-1
D gene: -
clone size: -
J gene: TRBJ1-2
CDR3 protein: CSVEVVRYGYTF
CDR3 DNA: TGCAGCGTTGAAGTGGTCCGGTACGGCTACACCTTC

V gene: TRBV7-9
D gene: -
clone size: -
J gene: TRBJ1-6
CDR3 protein: CASSLVVASSYNSPLHF
CDR3 DNA: TGTGCCAGCAGCTTAGTGGTAGCAAGCTCCTATAATTCACCCCTCCACTTT

V gene: TRBV3-1/TRBV3-2
D gene: TRBD1
clone size: few
J gene: TRBJ1-6
CDR3 protein: CASSHRTGLELHF
CDR3 DNA: TGTGCCAGCAGCCATAGGACAGGGCTGGAACTCCACTTT

V gene: TRBV7-2
D gene: TRBD2
clone size: -
J gene: TRBJ2-1
CDR3 protein: CASSLSGGHFNEQFF
CDR3 DNA: TGTGCCAGCAGCCTTAGCGGGGGGCATTTCAATGAGCAGTTCTTC

V gene: TRBV18
D gene: -
clone size: -
J gene: TRBJ1-4
CDR3 protein: CASSPATGNYEKLFF
CDR3 DNA: TGTGCCAGCTCACCCGCAACAGGGAATTATGAAAAACTGTTTTTT

V gene: TRBV2
D gene: -
clone size: -
J gene: TRBJ1-5
CDR3 protein: CASRDTYYSNQPQHF
CDR3 DNA: TGTGCCAGCAGAGACACTTATTATAGCAATCAGCCCCAGCATTTT

V gene: TRBV7-9
D gene: -
clone size: once
J gene: TRBJ1-1
CDR3 protein: CAAKGGFTGKERTEAFF
CDR3 DNA: TGTGCAGCAAAAGGGGGTTTTACAGGGAAGGAAAGAACTGAAGCTTTCTTT

V gene: TRBV7-9
D gene: TRBD2
clone size: -
J gene: TRBJ2-3
CDR3 protein: CASSLLGGGGTDTQYF
CDR3 DNA: TGTGCCAGCAGCTTATTAGGCGGGGGGGGAACAGATACGCAGTATTTT

V gene: TRBV3-1/TRBV3-2
D gene: TRBD1
clone size: -
J gene: TRBJ1-1
CDR3 protein: CASTKTGVNTEAFF
CDR3 DNA: TGTGCCAGCACCAAGACAGGGGTGAACACTGAAGCTTTCTTT

V gene: TRBV7-2
D gene: -
clone size: -
J gene: TRBJ1-1
CDR3 protein: CASSLQGSGITEAFF
CDR3 DNA: TGTGCCAGCAGCTTACAGGGTTCAGGGATCACTGAAGCTTTCTTT

V gene: TRBV10-2
D gene: -
clone size: few
J gene: TRBJ1-1
CDR3 protein: CASYAGKFTNTEAFF
CDR3 DNA: TGCGCCAGCTACGCGGGCAAATTCACGAACACTGAAGCTTTCTTT

V gene: TRBV4-2
D gene: TRBD2
clone size: -
J gene: TRBJ2-3
CDR3 protein: CASSQAAGGPIATDTQYF
CDR3 DNA: TGTGCCAGCAGCCAAGCAGCGGGGGGACCCATAGCCACAGATACGCAGTATTTT

V gene: TRBV5-1
D gene: TRBD1
clone size: once
J gene: TRBJ1-4
CDR3 protein: CASSLGPAGGNEKLFF
CDR3 DNA: TGCGCCAGCAGCTTGGGGCCGGCAGGGGGGAATGAAAAACTGTTTTTT

V gene: TRBV7-2
D gene: -
clone size: few
J gene: TRBJ2-1
CDR3 protein: CASSREGRNNEQFF
CDR3 DNA: TGTGCCAGCAGCCGGGAAGGACGTAACAATGAGCAGTTCTTC

V gene: TRBV10-1
D gene: TRBD1
clone size: -
J gene: TRBJ2-1
CDR3 protein: CASSNLQGASYNEQFF
CDR3 DNA: TGCGCCAGCAGTAACCTCCAGGGGGCCTCTTACAATGAGCAGTTCTTC

V gene: TRBV7-8
D gene: -
clone size: -
J gene: TRBJ2-5
CDR3 protein: CASSLVLGQETQYF
CDR3 DNA: TGTGCCAGCAGCTTAGTCCTAGGACAAGAGACCCAGTACTTC

V gene: TRBV7-9
D gene: TRBD1
clone size: -
J gene: TRBJ1-2
CDR3 protein: CASSLLPGTGDGYTF
CDR3 DNA: TGTGCCAGCAGCTTATTACCCGGGACAGGGGATGGCTACACCTTC

V gene: TRBV27
D gene: TRBD1
clone size: -
J gene: TRBJ2-1
CDR3 protein: CASSHRTGLVTNEQFF
CDR3 DNA: TGTGCCAGCAGTCATCGGACAGGGTTAGTTACGAATGAGCAGTTCTTC

V gene: TRBV27
D gene: TRBD1
clone size: -
J gene: TRBJ1-1
CDR3 protein: CASSFRSTGRNTEAFF
CDR3 DNA: TGTGCCAGCAGTTTCCGGTCGACAGGGCGAAACACTGAAGCTTTCTTT

V gene: TRBV7-8
D gene: -
clone size: -
J gene: TRBJ2-5
CDR3 protein: CASSLIAWQTQYF
CDR3 DNA: TGTGCCAGCAGCTTAATCGCATGGCAGACCCAGTACTTC

V gene: TRBV7-3
D gene: TRBD2
clone size: -
J gene: TRBJ2-3
CDR3 protein: CASSSTGRGGEVDTQYF
CDR3 DNA: TGTGCCAGCAGCTCAACAGGCCGGGGGGGCGAGGTAGATACGCAGTATTTT

V gene: TRBV19
D gene: TRBD1
clone size: -
J gene: TRBJ1-1
CDR3 protein: CASTNGGQGWTEAFF
CDR3 DNA: TGTGCCAGTACCAATGGAGGACAGGGTTGGACTGAAGCTTTCTTT

V gene: TRBV18
D gene: TRBD2
clone size: few
J gene: TRBJ2-2
CDR3 protein: CASSPPRLADYTGELFF
CDR3 DNA: TGTGCCAGCTCACCACCGAGACTAGCGGATTACACCGGGGAGCTGTTTTTT

V gene: TRBV5-1
D gene: -
clone size: -
J gene: TRBJ1-3
CDR3 protein: CASSPGGLTVLAVGNTIYF
CDR3 DNA: TGCGCCAGCAGCCCCGGGGGACTGACAGTTCTAGCCGTTGGAAACACCATATATTTT

V gene: TRBV6-4
D gene: TRBD2
clone size: -
J gene: TRBJ2-2
CDR3 protein: CATTSGDTGELFF
CDR3 DNA: TGTGCCACTACTAGCGGGGACACCGGGGAGCTGTTTTTT

V gene: TRBV3-1/TRBV3-2
D gene: -
clone size: -
J gene: TRBJ1-5
CDR3 protein: CASSPPGIQGNQPQHF
CDR3 DNA: TGTGCCAGCAGCCCGCCAGGGATTCAAGGCAATCAGCCCCAGCATTTT

V gene: TRBV10-3
D gene: TRBD1
clone size: -
J gene: TRBJ2-5
CDR3 protein: CAISDTGGAETQYF
CDR3 DNA: TGTGCCATCAGTGATACAGGGGGCGCGGAGACCCAGTACTTC

V gene: TRBV3-1/TRBV3-2
D gene: -
clone size: -
J gene: TRBJ2-1
CDR3 protein: CASSQDRFGGNEQFF
CDR3 DNA: TGTGCCAGCAGCCAAGATCGATTTGGGGGGAATGAGCAGTTCTTC

V gene: TRBV5-6
D gene: -
clone size: -
J gene: TRBJ2-2
CDR3 protein: CASSTGQSGNTGELFF
CDR3 DNA: TGTGCCAGCAGCACGGGACAATCAGGGAACACCGGGGAGCTGTTTTTT

V gene: TRBV6-5
D gene: -
clone size: -
J gene: TRBJ1-1
CDR3 protein: CASRVAGGNTEAFF
CDR3 DNA: TGTGCCAGCAGAGTCGCCGGGGGGAACACTGAAGCTTTCTTT

V gene: TRBV5-5
D gene: TRBD1
clone size: -
J gene: TRBJ1-1
CDR3 protein: CASSLGRGQTEAFF
CDR3 DNA: TGTGCCAGCAGCTTGGGTAGGGGGCAAACTGAAGCTTTCTTT

V gene: TRBV2
D gene: TRBD1
clone size: -
J gene: TRBJ1-2
CDR3 protein: CASLQGAAISGYTF
CDR3 DNA: TGTGCCAGCCTACAGGGGGCAGCTATCTCTGGCTACACCTTC

V gene: TRBV7-9
D gene: -
clone size: -
J gene: TRBJ2-5
CDR3 protein: CAGGEGRETQYF
CDR3 DNA: TGTGCCGGGGGCGAGGGCCGGGAGACCCAGTACTTC

V gene: TRBV19
D gene: -
clone size: -
J gene: TRBJ1-3
CDR3 protein: CASAANSGNTIYF
CDR3 DNA: TGTGCCAGTGCCGCGAACTCTGGAAACACCATATATTTT

V gene: TRBV6-1
D gene: -
clone size: -
J gene: TRBJ2-7
CDR3 protein: CASSELVSGYEQYF
CDR3 DNA: TGTGCCAGCAGTGAACTGGTGAGCGGCTACGAGCAGTACTTC

V gene: TRBV6-5
D gene: -
clone size: -
J gene: TRBJ2-7
CDR3 protein: CASGGFSEQYF
CDR3 DNA: TGTGCCAGCGGGGGGTTCAGCGAGCAGTACTTC

V gene: TRBV2
D gene: TRBD1
clone size: -
J gene: TRBJ1-1
CDR3 protein: CASTLGQLQIMNTEAFF
CDR3 DNA: TGTGCCAGCACCCTGGGACAGCTACAAATCATGAACACTGAAGCTTTCTTT

V gene: TRBV19
D gene: -
clone size: -
J gene: TRBJ1-6
CDR3 protein: CASSIWRAGSNSPLHF
CDR3 DNA: TGTGCCAGTAGTATCTGGCGGGCAGGTAGCAATTCACCCCTCCACTTT

V gene: TRBV18
D gene: TRBD1
clone size: -
J gene: TRBJ1-2
CDR3 protein: CASSPPGQGTVYGYTF
CDR3 DNA: TGTGCCAGCTCACCCCCGGGACAGGGGACGGTTTATGGCTACACCTTC

V gene: TRBV4-1
D gene: -
clone size: -
J gene: TRBJ1-1
CDR3 protein: CASSQDDRYQNTEAFF
CDR3 DNA: TGCGCCAGCAGCCAAGATGACAGATATCAGAACACTGAAGCTTTCTTT

V gene: TRBV6-5
D gene: -
clone size: -
J gene: TRBJ1-1
CDR3 protein: CASTTGGENTEAFF
CDR3 DNA: TGTGCCAGCACCACGGGGGGCGAGAACACTGAAGCTTTCTTT

V gene: TRBV9
D gene: -
clone size: -
J gene: TRBJ2-1
CDR3 protein: CASSSGRGSSYNEQFF
CDR3 DNA: TGTGCCAGCAGCTCGGGACGGGGGAGCTCCTACAATGAGCAGTTCTTC

V gene: TRBV27
D gene: TRBD2
clone size: -
J gene: TRBJ2-3
CDR3 protein: CASSPSGSTDTQYF
CDR3 DNA: TGTGCCAGCAGTCCTAGCGGGTCCACAGATACGCAGTATTTT

V gene: TRBV4-1
D gene: -
clone size: -
J gene: TRBJ1-1
CDR3 protein: CASSQDRGRGMNTEAFF
CDR3 DNA: TGCGCCAGCAGCCAAGATCGGGGGAGGGGGATGAACACTGAAGCTTTCTTT

V gene: TRBV7-8
D gene: -
clone size: -
J gene: TRBJ1-4
CDR3 protein: CASSSPLSVTTNEKLFF
CDR3 DNA: TGTGCCAGCAGCTCCCCTCTGAGTGTGACAACTAATGAAAAACTGTTTTTT

V gene: TRBV27
D gene: -
clone size: once
J gene: TRBJ2-7
CDR3 protein: CASSLTRASYEQYF
CDR3 DNA: TGTGCCAGCAGCCTAACCAGGGCTTCCTACGAGCAGTACTTC